These 29 T cell receptor beta chains were all obtained from the same sample, sequenced in a study of blood T cell repertoires in COVID-19. Clones were sequenced by immunoSEQ multiplex PCR, and TCRdb holds only the in-frame ones, with some missing. The sample lists 250,000 to 350,000 clones, just over 85% occurring once. Sequences were obtained from PBMCs or T cells enriched from blood (not recorded which). Every receptor here comes from a woman aged 18 to 35 who had recovered from COVID-19.

The chain couples TRBV27 to TRBJ1-4; D is ambiguous. Trimming shortened V by 8 bases and J by 8 bases, and 9 bases separated the two germline ends. The CDR3 runs 11 residues. Germline V gene data show CDR1 as MNHEY and CDR2 as SMNVEV (reference sequence). CDR3 region: CASGAGEKLFF. The CDR3 DNA reads TGTGCCAGCGGAGCCGGGGAAAAACTGTTTTTT.

On this clone itself: This same CDR3 is encoded by further DNA sequences in the sample. The chain recombines TRBV19 with TRBJ1-5; TRBD1 matches 8 bases. V shed 5 bases, J shed 2 bases, and the junction held 2 bases outside the gene matches. From germline, CDR1 is LNHDA and CDR2 SQIVND (reference sequence). The CDR3 spans 14 residues. The CDR3 sequence is CASSGQGGNQPQHF. DNA for the CDR3: TGTGCCAGTAGTGGACAGGGTGGCAATCAGCCCCAGCATTTT.

The chain joins TRBV2 to TRBJ2-7; 10 bases are a match to TRBD1. There are 14 residues in the CDR3. From germline, CDR1 is SNHLY and CDR2 FYNNEI. Trimming took 7 bases from V and 0 from J; bases not matched to a gene: 3. CDR3 amino acids: CASIRTGGSYEQYF. The CDR3 region has the DNA TGTGCCAGCATTCGGACAGGGGGCTCCTACGAGCAGTACTTC.

The genes are TRBV5-4 and TRBJ2-3; TRBD1 agrees at 8 bases. CDR1 SGHNT and CDR2 YYREEE come from the germline V gene (reference sequence). J gave up 2 bases and V 3 bases, and 5 bases lay outside the gene matches. This CDR3 is 15 amino acids long. The DNA for the CDR3 is TGTGCCAGCAGCTCTCCGGGACAGGTCACAGATACGCAGTATTTT. Its protein is CASSSPGQVTDTQYF.

The chain couples TRBV21-1 to TRBJ1-5. TRBV21-1 is a pseudogene locus. The CDR3 sequence is 14 residues long. The CDR3 spells CASPGRQGLQPQHF. CDR3 DNA: TGTGCCAGCCCCGGGAGGCAGGGCCTACAGCCCCAGCATTTT.

The chain employs TRBV2 and TRBJ1-4, with 7 bases lining up with TRBD1. This CDR3 contains 14 residues. With V trimmed by 7 bases and J by 5 bases, 7 bases remained unmatched. Germline values: CDR1 SNHLY, CDR2 FYNNEI. The CDR3 here is CASKRQGVNEKLFF. In nucleotides, the CDR3 is TGTGCCAGCAAGAGACAGGGTGTAAATGAAAAACTGTTTTTT.

The gene calls are TRBV12-5 and TRBJ2-1; no clear D. Trimming shortened V by 6 bases and J by 7 bases, and 16 bases separated the two germline ends. The CDR3 loop spans 14 amino acids. Germline values: CDR1 LGHNT, CDR2 FRNRAP. The CDR3 nucleotides read TGTGCTAGTGGGTTAAGTGTATTCGGGAATGAGCAGTTCTTC. As protein: CASGLSVFGNEQFF.

The chain joins TRBV5-1 to TRBJ1-1, with 8 bases aligning to TRBD1. V shed 3 bases, J shed 5 bases, and the junction held 6 bases outside the gene matches. This CDR3 comprises 14 residues. CDR1 SGHRS and CDR2 YFSETQ come from the germline V gene. CDR3 nucleotides: TGCGCCAGCAGCTATCGGACAGGGAATACTGAAGCTTTCTTT. It translates to CASSYRTGNTEAFF.

V usage is TRBV3-1 (or the pseudogene TRBV3-2) and J usage is TRBJ1-5; 7 bases are shared with TRBD1. J was trimmed by 2 bases and V by 2 bases; bases with no gene match: 3. Germline CDR1 and CDR2: LGHDT and YNNKEL (reference sequence). There are 15 residues in the CDR3. CDR3: CASSQYGTGNQPQHF. CDR3 in DNA: TGTGCCAGCAGCCAATACGGGACAGGCAATCAGCCCCAGCATTTT.

The V and J genes are TRBV5-1 and TRBJ2-1; 8 bases are shared with TRBD1. Germline V lookup: CDR1 SGHRS, CDR2 YFSETQ. This CDR3 contains 18 residues. The V and J ends lost 4 bases and 7 bases, in that order; junction bases with no gene match: 19. In DNA, the CDR3 is TGCGCCAGCAGCCCAAGGCAAGTGACAGGGGAAATATTTAATGAGCAGTTCTTC. This encodes CASSPRQVTGEIFNEQFF.

The V gene is TRBV5-1, the J gene TRBJ2-1; D perhaps matches TRBD2 (6 bases). Germline V lookup: CDR1 SGHRS, CDR2 YFSETQ. Between the trimmed V and J ends, which lost 2 bases and 7 bases, there was a span of 13 bases. The CDR3 has 14 amino acids. The CDR3, as DNA: TGCGCCAGCAGCTTAGGGGAGGCCGCGAATGAGCAGTTCTTC. Protein sequence: CASSLGEAANEQFF.

This chain joins TRBV7-9 and TRBJ1-1; 7 nucleotides agree with TRBD1. CDR1 is SEHNR, CDR2 FQNEAQ, per germline (reference sequence). The V segment lost 2 bases and the J segment 3 bases; nucleotides outside the gene matches: 3. There are 14 residues in the CDR3. Here the CDR3 DNA reads TGTGCCAGCAGCTTATTCGACAGGGACACTGAAGCTTTCTTT. Translating it yields CASSLFDRDTEAFF.

The chain links TRBV19 to TRBJ2-5; the match to TRBD2 covers 8 bases. This CDR3 contains 16 residues. V lost 1 base, J lost 4 bases, and 8 bases stayed unmatched. Germline CDR1 reads LNHDA; CDR2 reads SQIVND (reference sequence). The chain's CDR3 is CASSIGSSGNGETQYF. CDR3 DNA: TGTGCCAGTAGTATAGGAAGTAGCGGGAACGGAGAGACCCAGTACTTC.

The chain employs TRBV30 and TRBJ1-5; D remains ambiguous. Germline-derived CDR1 and CDR2 are GTSNPN and SVGIG (reference sequence). Between the trimmed V and J ends, which lost 5 bases and 9 bases, there was a span of 14 bases. This CDR3 contains 12 residues. The CDR3 sequence: CAWGTGYGPQHF. The CDR3 DNA follows: TGTGCCTGGGGCACGGGATATGGGCCCCAGCATTTT.

This chain connects TRBV28 to TRBJ1-2, with D uncertain. Trimming removed 4 bases at V and 8 bases at J, with 17 bases between. The germline gives CDR1 MDHEN, CDR2 SYDVKM. CDR3 size: 14 residues. The CDR3 DNA follows: TGTGCCAGCAGTTCCTCCTCCCGGGAGGACGGCTACACCTTC. It yields the protein CASSSSSREDGYTF.

The chain carries TRBV28 and TRBJ2-7, with 9 positions matching TRBD1. The trim removed 10 bases at V and 2 bases at J, leaving 18 bases unmatched. Germline values: CDR1 MDHEN, CDR2 SYDVKM. CDR3 length: 17 amino acids. The CDR3 is CATSPALGQGIPYEQYF. The CDR3 nucleotides are TGTGCCACGTCCCCAGCATTAGGACAGGGGATTCCCTACGAGCAGTACTTC.

This sequence joins TRBV27 and TRBJ2-7; the D gene is possibly TRBD2 (7 bases). The CDR3 totals 17 residues. The V gene lost 4 bases and the J gene lost 3 bases, with 22 bases spanning the gap. CDR1 is MNHEY, CDR2 SMNVEV, per germline (reference sequence). The CDR3 here is CASSSSWWGGLNYEQYF. CDR3 nucleotides: TGTGCCAGCAGTTCCTCATGGTGGGGGGGCCTTAACTACGAGCAGTACTTC.

This chain links TRBV12-5 with TRBJ2-7, with 7 bases that match TRBD1. Germline-derived CDR1 and CDR2 are LGHNT and FRNRAP. Trimming cost V 0 bases and J 4 bases; bases outside gene matches: 6. This CDR3 comprises 15 residues. The DNA of the CDR3 is TGTGCTAGTGGTTTGGTAGGTAGGGGGCGGTACGAGCAGTACTTC. This encodes CASGLVGRGRYEQYF.

V usage is TRBV30 and J usage is TRBJ2-1, with 9 bases lining up with TRBD2. Germline CDR1 reads GTSNPN; CDR2 reads SVGIG (reference sequence). CDR3 length: 16 residues. Germline trimming cut 1 base from V and 9 bases from J; bases unmatched to any gene: 13. CDR3 protein: CAWSGLAGASYGEQFF. CDR3 sequence (DNA): TGTGCCTGGAGTGGATTAGCGGGAGCTAGTTACGGTGAGCAGTTCTTC.

This chain links TRBV5-1 with TRBJ1-1; D not resolved. Trimming pared 2 bases from V and 1 base from J, leaving 9 bases between. Germline V CDR1 and CDR2: SGHRS, YFSETQ. The CDR3 totals 14 residues. The CDR3, as DNA: TGCGCCAGCAGCTTTGGCAATACGAACACTGAAGCTTTCTTT. Encoded protein: CASSFGNTNTEAFF.

The chain couples TRBV19 to TRBJ1-1; D ambiguous. The CDR3 spans 13 residues. The germline V and J ends were trimmed by 3 bases and 1 base, with 6 bases remaining between them. Germline CDR1 reads LNHDA; CDR2 reads SQIVND (reference sequence). CDR3 sequence (DNA): TGTGCCAGTAGTATGCTGGCGAACACTGAAGCTTTCTTT. It translates to CASSMLANTEAFF.

This chain links TRBV7-9 with TRBJ2-7, with 8 nucleotides matching TRBD2. The CDR3 is 15 amino acids. V was clipped by 6 bases and J by 5 bases; unmatched bases: 12. Germline CDR1 is SEHNR and CDR2 is FQNEAQ (reference sequence). In DNA, the CDR3 is TGTGCCAGCAGGGCGAGTAGCGGGGCATCCCACGAGCAGTACTTC. It specifies CASRASSGASHEQYF. The full variable domain, in which reference TRBV7-9 and TRBJ2-7 provide the parts outside the CDR3, is DTGVSQNPRHKITKRGQNVTFRCDPISEHNRLYWYRQTLGQGPEFLTYFQNEAQLEKSRLLSDRFSAERPKGSFSTLEIQRTEQGDSAMYLCASRASSGASHEQYFGPGTRLTVT.

The V gene is TRBV19, the J gene TRBJ1-2, with a tentative D call TRBD1 (6 bases). Germline lookup yields CDR1 LNHDA and CDR2 SQIVND (reference sequence). The V and J ends lost 5 bases and 2 bases respectively, with 12 bases between them. The CDR3 contains 14 residues. Here the CDR3 DNA reads TGTGCCAGTAGTTGGACAGTTCGAAACTATGGCTACACCTTC. It translates to CASSWTVRNYGYTF.

The chain couples TRBV14 to TRBJ1-1; 7 bases map to TRBD1. The ends lost 0 bases at V and 5 bases at J; junction bases unmatched: 3. CDR1 is SGHDN, CDR2 FVKESK, per germline. This CDR3 contains 14 residues. CDR3 region: CASSQEVRGTEAFF. The CDR3 DNA reads as TGTGCCAGCAGCCAAGAAGTCAGGGGGACTGAAGCTTTCTTT.

V usage is TRBV5-8 and J usage is TRBJ1-1; TRBD1 agrees at 9 bases. Germline trimming cut 3 bases from V and 1 base from J; bases unmatched to any gene: 10. The germline CDR1 and CDR2 sequences are SGHTS and YDEGEE. CDR3 length equals 17 residues. The CDR3, as DNA: TGTGCCAGCAGCTCGCTCCACGACAGGGGGGGGAACACTGAAGCTTTCTTT. Translating it yields CASSSLHDRGGNTEAFF.

This clone was observed once. This chain links TRBV28 with TRBJ1-4; TRBD1 aligns across 10 bases. Germline V gene lookup returns CDR1 MDHEN and CDR2 SYDVKM. J was trimmed by 8 bases and V by 5 bases; bases with no gene match: 11. This CDR3 spans 16 amino acids. The DNA for the CDR3 is TGTGCCAGCAGTCCCGGACAGGGGGGTTGGAGCGAAAAACTGTTTTTT. Protein: CASSPGQGGWSEKLFF. Looking up the rest from reference TRBV28 and TRBJ1-4 gives the full variable domain: DVKVTQSSRYLVKRTGEKVFLECVQDMDHENMFWYRQDPGLGLRLIYFSYDVKMKEKGDIPEGYSVSREKKERFSLILESASTNQTSMYLCASSPGQGGWSEKLFFGSGTQLSVL.

The V and J genes are TRBV10-1 and TRBJ2-2, with 7 bases fitting TRBD1. CDR1 is WNHNN, CDR2 SYGVQD, per germline (reference sequence). The CDR3 runs 17 residues. V trimming: 6 bases; J trimming: 0 bases; junction bases outside the gene matches: 10. The CDR3 DNA is TGCGCCAGCAGCCCGGGACAGCTCACCTCGAACACCGGGGAGCTGTTTTTT. Protein product: CASSPGQLTSNTGELFF.

The V gene is TRBV2, the J gene TRBJ1-1; no firm D call. CDR1 is SNHLY and CDR2 is FYNNEI in the germline V gene. This CDR3 contains 15 residues. The germline V and J ends were trimmed by 3 bases and 3 bases, with 14 bases remaining between them. Written as DNA, the CDR3 is TGTGCCAGCAGTGAGCAAAGACACCAAGACACTGAAGCTTTCTTT. Translation gives CASSEQRHQDTEAFF. The entire variable domain, with the rest obtained from reference TRBV2 and TRBJ1-1, is as follows: EPEVTQTPSHQVTQMGQEVILRCVPISNHLYFYWYRQILGQKVEFLVSFYNNEISEKSEIFDDQFSVERPDGSNFTLKIRSTKLEDSAMYFCASSEQRHQDTEAFFGQGTRLTVV.

The chain combines TRBV5-1 with TRBJ1-6; TRBD1 aligns across 7 bases. The germline V gene has CDR1 SGHRS and CDR2 YFSETQ. V shed 0 bases, J shed 3 bases, and the junction held 6 bases outside the gene matches. This CDR3 is built from 17 residues. The CDR3 sequence is CASSLDSWDSYNSPLHF. The CDR3 bases are TGCGCCAGCAGCTTGGATTCCTGGGACAGCTATAATTCACCCCTCCACTTT.